This T cell receptor beta chain is drawn from a study of technical replicates of blood from a few donors. Clones were read by immunoSEQ multiplex PCR, and TCRdb kept only the in-frame ones, dropping some. This table holds 70,000 to 85,000 clones, 92% found once. Germline lookup yields CDR1 SGHVS and CDR2 FQNEAQ. V was shortened by 5 bases and J by 5 bases, with 18 bases between the two germline ends. The CDR3 loop spans 15 amino acids. Specimen: T cells isolated from PBMCs. The gene calls are TRBV7-8 and TRBJ1-2; the D gene is possibly TRBD1 (5 bases). The sequence was obtained from a human donor in good health. The CDR3 region is CASSLQQGPNYGYTF. In DNA form, the CDR3 reads TGTGCCAGCAGCCTTCAGCAGGGCCCGAATTATGGCTACACCTTC. Full variable domain (outside the CDR3, taken from reference TRBV7-8 and TRBJ1-2): GAGVSQSPRYKVAKRGQDVALRCDPISGHVSLFWYQQALGQGPEFLTYFQNEAQLDKSGLPSDRFFAERPEGSVSTLKIQRTQQEDSAVYLCASSLQQGPNYGYTFGSGTRLTVV.